This passage covers 27 T cell receptor beta chains from one sample sequenced in a study of OX40 agonist ivuxolimab in advanced cancers. Produced via immunoSEQ multiplex PCR; TCRdb's table is partial and in-frame only. The profile shows about 61,000 clones, 70% to 90% of them singletons. The specimen was CD4+ or CD8+ T cells sorted from blood, collected in a trial of the OX40 agonist ivuxolimab. These receptors were obtained from an adult with an advanced solid tumor such as melanoma, head and neck, liver or kidney cancer.

In DNA form, the CDR3 reads TGCGCCAGCAGCTTCGATGCCGCCTCACCCCTCCACTTT. Protein: CASSFDAASPLHF. The rearrangement joins TRBV5-1 to TRBJ1-6; D is uncertain. The CDR3 totals 13 residues. Germline CDR1 SGHRS, CDR2 YFSETQ. Trimming stripped 2 bases from V and 10 bases from J, with 10 bases between.

The chain recombines TRBV6-1 with TRBJ1-5; D uncertain. CDR1 and CDR2 (germline): MNHNS, SASEGT. Trimming took 0 bases from V and 6 from J, leaving 9 bases between them. This CDR3 is 14 amino acids long. This CDR3 reads CASSEAELGQPQHF. For the CDR3, the DNA is TGTGCCAGCAGTGAAGCGGAGCTGGGTCAGCCCCAGCATTTT.

The V call is TRBV4-1, the J call TRBJ2-3; weak D call: TRBD2 (6 bases). V gave up 3 bases and J gave up 2 bases, with 21 bases separating them. The CDR3 contains 18 residues. Germline CDR1 is MGHRA and CDR2 is YSYEKL. The CDR3: CASSHTGSSRGATDTQYF. In DNA form, the CDR3 reads TGCGCCAGCAGCCATACGGGGTCTTCGCGCGGGGCCACAGATACGCAGTATTTT.

The genes are TRBV4-2 and TRBJ2-1; 9 bases align to TRBD2. The V segment lost 4 bases and the J segment 1 base; nucleotides outside the gene matches: 8. The CDR3 has 17 amino acids. The germline gives CDR1 LGHNA, CDR2 YNFKEQ. The CDR3 DNA follows: TGTGCCAGCAGCCGCCACCAGACTAGCGGTTCCTACAATGAGCAGTTCTTC. This sequence encodes CASSRHQTSGSYNEQFF.

The J gene is TRBJ1-6, the V gene TRBV7-2; D is possibly TRBD1 (6 bases). Germline V CDR1 and CDR2: SGHTA, FQGNSA. The CDR3 extends over 15 amino acids. Between the trimmed V and J ends, which lost 4 bases and 4 bases, there was a span of 11 bases. The CDR3 nucleotides read TGTGCCAGCAGCTCCCAGGGGTTTTATAATTCACCCCTCCACTTT. Protein product: CASSSQGFYNSPLHF.

V usage is TRBV5-6 and J usage is TRBJ1-5; the D is unclear. Trimming removed 1 base at V and 6 bases at J, with 5 bases between. The germline gives CDR1 SGHDT, CDR2 YYEEEE. The CDR3 contains 12 residues. Here the CDR3 reads CASSLWAQPQHF. In DNA, the CDR3 is TGTGCCAGCAGCTTGTGGGCTCAGCCCCAGCATTTT.

The chain has TRBV18 and TRBJ2-5; perhaps TRBD2 as D (6 bases). The germline V gene encodes CDR1 KGHSH and CDR2 LQKENI. The CDR3 totals 14 residues. Trimming cost V 3 bases and J 3 bases, with 11 bases left between them. As DNA, the CDR3 is TGTGCCAGCTCACCCGGAGGGACGAAAGAGACCCAGTACTTC. It is translated as CASSPGGTKETQYF.

J is TRBJ2-4 and V is TRBV28, with D possibly being TRBD2 (6 bases). The CDR3 spans 13 residues. Per germline, CDR1 MDHEN and CDR2 SYDVKM. V lost 3 bases and J lost 11, with 14 bases in between. CDR3 DNA sequence: TGTGCCAGCAGTTTCTGGGACGGGGAGGTTCAGTACTTC. This sequence encodes CASSFWDGEVQYF. The variable domain in full, completed from reference TRBV28 and TRBJ2-4, reads DVKVTQSSRYLVKRTGEKVFLECVQDMDHENMFWYRQDPGLGLRLIYFSYDVKMKEKGDIPEGYSVSREKKERFSLILESASTNQTSMYLCASSFWDGEVQYFGAGTRLSVL.

The CDR3 region is CASRPRDSYEQYF. In DNA form, the CDR3 reads TGTGCCAGTAGGCCTCGGGACAGTTACGAGCAGTACTTC. V usage is TRBV19 and J usage is TRBJ2-7; TRBD1 matches 7 bases. From germline, CDR1 is LNHDA and CDR2 SQIVND (reference sequence). V was clipped by 6 bases and J by 4 bases; unmatched bases: 6. There are 13 residues in the CDR3.

The V and J genes are TRBV5-1 and TRBJ1-1, with no clear D. V was trimmed by 0 bases and J by 4 bases, leaving 13 bases between them. The CDR3 length is 15 residues. Germline V CDR1 and CDR2: SGHRS, YFSETQ. For the CDR3, the DNA is TGCGCCAGCAGCTTGGGCGGTTCAGCTAGCACTGAAGCTTTCTTT. Its translation is CASSLGGSASTEAFF.

This sequence joins TRBV10-3 and TRBJ1-3; D gene uncertain. The V and J ends lost 3 bases and 1 base respectively, with 7 bases between them. The germline gives CDR1 ENHRY, CDR2 SYGVKD. There are 14 residues in the CDR3. CDR3 DNA: TGTGCCATCAGTGATAGTGGTTCTGGAAACACCATATATTTT. This translates into CAISDSGSGNTIYF.

This chain connects TRBV5-1 to TRBJ1-4; 9 bases line up with TRBD1. V was pared by 2 bases and J by 11 bases, with 13 bases of the junction left unmatched. Germline-derived CDR1 and CDR2 are SGHRS and YFSETQ. The CDR3 runs 16 residues. CDR3: CASSFGTGTGSEKLFF. The CDR3, as DNA: TGCGCCAGCAGCTTCGGGACCGGGACAGGGTCAGAGAAACTGTTTTTT.

In this sample, this clone turned up a few times. The V gene is TRBV2, the J gene TRBJ2-1; 8 bases map to TRBD2. Germline assignment: CDR1 SNHLY and CDR2 FYNNEI. Unmatched junction bases numbered 9, after V lost 3 bases and J lost 8 bases. The CDR3 runs to 15 residues. The CDR3 bases are TGTGCCAGCAGTGATGGGAGTAGCGGGGTCGATGAGCAGTTCTTC. Translation gives CASSDGSSGVDEQFF.

V and J are TRBV11-3 and TRBJ2-3, with a tentative D call TRBD2 (7 bases). Trimming took 1 base from V and 5 from J, leaving 13 bases between them. The CDR3 sequence is 15 residues long. CDR1 is SGHNT, CDR2 YENEEA, per germline. The CDR3 DNA reads as TGTGCCAGCAGCTTAGGGGGGGGCCGGGGAGATACGCAGTATTTT. Encoded protein: CASSLGGGRGDTQYF.

The chain employs TRBV7-8 and TRBJ1-4; no firm D call. V gave up 3 bases and J gave up 5 bases, with 10 bases separating them. Germline assignment: CDR1 SGHVS and CDR2 FQNEAQ. CDR3 length: 14 residues. The DNA for the CDR3 is TGTGCCAGCAGCTTCGGGCAATTCAATGAAAAACTGTTTTTT. Amino acid sequence: CASSFGQFNEKLFF.

The rearrangement links TRBV19 to TRBJ1-3; D ambiguous. The CDR3 contains 15 residues. Germline V gene data show CDR1 as LNHDA and CDR2 as SQIVND (reference sequence). The V end lost 7 bases, the J end lost 5 bases, and 18 bases lay between the germline ends. CDR3 amino acids: CASTPLEGMRNTIYF. As DNA, the CDR3 is TGTGCCAGTACCCCGTTGGAGGGAATGCGAAACACCATATATTTT.

The rearrangement joins TRBV6-1 to TRBJ1-5; D is uncertain. Germline lookup yields CDR1 MNHNS and CDR2 SASEGT. Trimming pared 8 bases from V and 4 bases from J, leaving 6 bases between. The CDR3 runs 11 residues. The CDR3 spells CASGLNQPQHF. The CDR3 DNA follows: TGTGCCAGCGGACTGAATCAGCCCCAGCATTTT.

The chain employs TRBV11-2 and TRBJ2-5; 10 bases agree with TRBD2. The CDR3 has 17 residues. Germline CDR1 and CDR2: SGHAT and FQNNGV. The junction had 10 bases not matched to a gene; V was cut back by 0 bases and J by 6 bases. The chain's CDR3 is CASSLERSSGGGKTQYF. Here the CDR3 DNA reads TGTGCCAGCAGCTTAGAAAGGTCTAGCGGGGGCGGCAAGACCCAGTACTTC. Full variable domain (missing parts from reference TRBV11-2 and TRBJ2-5): EAGVAQSPRYKIIEKRQSVAFWCNPISGHATLYWYQQILGQGPKLLIQFQNNGVVDDSQLPKDRFSAERLKGVDSTLKIQPAKLEDSAVYLCASSLERSSGGGKTQYFGPGTRLLVL.

This clone has a single count. The chain joins TRBV6-6 to TRBJ2-5, with D perhaps TRBD1 or TRBD2 (6 bases each). CDR1 is MNHNY, CDR2 SVGAGI, per germline (reference sequence). The germline V and J ends were trimmed by 2 bases and 6 bases, with 13 bases remaining between them. This CDR3 has 14 amino acids. The CDR3 spells CASSYGGRLKTQYF. CDR3 bases: TGTGCCAGCAGTTACGGGGGGCGCTTGAAGACCCAGTACTTC.

V is TRBV18 and J is TRBJ2-3; D might be TRBD2 (7 bases). The CDR3 is made up of 20 amino acids. Germline assignment: CDR1 KGHSH and CDR2 LQKENI. Trimming shortened V by 3 bases and J by 3 bases, and 28 bases separated the two germline ends. CDR3 residues: CASSPYLGLGGARRTDTQYF. The CDR3, as DNA: TGTGCCAGCTCACCCTACTTAGGCCTGGGGGGGGCAAGGAGGACAGATACGCAGTATTTT.

Notes on this clone: At one of its ends the junction is not consistent with the germline gene, which may arise from a read error. The V call is TRBV15, the J call TRBJ2-3, with 12 bases lining up with TRBD1. The CDR3 loop spans 13 amino acids. CDR1 LNHNV and CDR2 YYDKDF come from the germline V gene (reference sequence). In nucleotides, the CDR3 is TGTGCCACCAGCAGAGAACAAGGGACAGGGGGCCCTTTT. Translating it yields CATSREQGTGGPF. Drawing the rest from reference TRBV15 and TRBJ2-3, the complete variable domain is DAMVIQNPRYQVTQFGKPVTLSCSQTLNHNVMYWYQQKSSQAPKLLFHYYDKDFNNEADTPDNFQSRRPNTSFCFLDIRSPGLGDTAMYLCATSREQGTGGPFGPGTRLTVL.

The chain is built from TRBV11-2 and TRBJ2-1; no clear D. The CDR3 loop spans 11 amino acids. The V gene's germline CDR1 is SGHAT and CDR2 FQNNGV. Trimming removed 5 bases from V and 10 bases from J, with 9 bases in between. CDR3 residues: CASSKTREQFF. The CDR3 DNA follows: TGTGCCAGCAGCAAGACCCGGGAGCAGTTCTTC.

This chain joins TRBV5-1 and TRBJ2-1, with 9 positions matching TRBD2. V dropped 4 bases and J dropped 0; count of bases not matched to a gene: 2. Germline V gene data show CDR1 as SGHRS and CDR2 as YFSETQ. CDR3 length equals 15 residues. In nucleotides, the CDR3 is TGCGCCAGCAGCGTACTAGCGGGCTCCTACAATGAGCAGTTCTTC. Translated: CASSVLAGSYNEQFF.

The chain links TRBV4-1 to TRBJ1-3; 8 nucleotides agree with TRBD1. CDR1 and CDR2 from the germline V gene are MGHRA and YSYEKL. Germline trimming cut 4 bases from V and 2 bases from J; bases unmatched to any gene: 4. There are 15 residues in the CDR3. CDR3: CASSRQQGAGNTIYF. CDR3 nucleotides: TGCGCCAGCAGCCGCCAACAGGGGGCTGGAAACACCATATATTTT.

This chain uses TRBV18 with TRBJ1-2; 7 bases fit TRBD1. The ends lost 1 base at V and 4 bases at J; junction bases unmatched: 6. CDR3 size: 15 residues. Germline V gene sequence: CDR1 KGHSH, CDR2 LQKENI. The CDR3 DNA follows: TGTGCCAGCTCACCACAAGGGGGCAGGAGCTATGGCTACACCTTC. Its translation: CASSPQGGRSYGYTF.

The CDR3 is CASSDYNSPLHF. The CDR3 DNA reads TGTGCCAGCAGCGACTATAATTCACCCCTCCACTTT. The chain has TRBV7-3 and TRBJ1-6; the D is unclear. Trimming removed 5 bases from V and 3 bases from J, with 2 bases in between. The length of the CDR3 is 12 residues. The germline V gene has CDR1 SGHTA and CDR2 FQGTGA.

The chain is built from TRBV5-4 and TRBJ1-1; possible D gene TRBD1, 5 bases. This CDR3 has 15 amino acids. Looked up from germline, CDR1 is SGHNT and CDR2 is YYREEE (reference sequence). V lost 0 bases and J 6 bases, leaving 15 bases between the germline ends. The CDR3 loop is CASSLGRAGGPEAFF. CDR3 nucleotide sequence: TGTGCCAGCAGCTTGGGACGGGCGGGGGGACCTGAAGCTTTCTTT.